This T cell receptor beta chain was captured in a study of synovial regulatory T cells in juvenile arthritis. The CDR3 contains 13 residues. The DNA sequence is not available. Germline CDR1 is SGHDT and CDR2 is YYEEEE. Generated by immunoSEQ multiplex PCR, the TCRdb table keeps only in-frame clones and is missing some. This sample carries around 10,000 clones, with less than 0.75% going to the ten biggest clones. The chain links TRBV5-6 to TRBJ1-2. The clonotype was recovered from a donor aged 2 to 35 with juvenile idiopathic arthritis. Material: Treg cells from blood. Documented subset: remaining (HLA-DR-negative) circulating blood Treg cells. Here the CDR3 reads CASSAYADYGYTF.